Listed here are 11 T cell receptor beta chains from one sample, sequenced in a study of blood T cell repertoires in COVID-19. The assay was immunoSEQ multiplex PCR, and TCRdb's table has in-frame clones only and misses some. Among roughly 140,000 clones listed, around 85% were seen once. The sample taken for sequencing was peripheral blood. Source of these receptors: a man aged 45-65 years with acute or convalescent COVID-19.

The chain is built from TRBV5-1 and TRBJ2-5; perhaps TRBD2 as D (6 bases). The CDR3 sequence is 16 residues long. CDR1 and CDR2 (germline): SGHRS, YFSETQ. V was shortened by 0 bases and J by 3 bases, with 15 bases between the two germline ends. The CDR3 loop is CASSLAGLGGEETQYF. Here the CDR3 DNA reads TGCGCCAGCAGCTTGGCGGGACTCGGGGGTGAAGAGACCCAGTACTTC.

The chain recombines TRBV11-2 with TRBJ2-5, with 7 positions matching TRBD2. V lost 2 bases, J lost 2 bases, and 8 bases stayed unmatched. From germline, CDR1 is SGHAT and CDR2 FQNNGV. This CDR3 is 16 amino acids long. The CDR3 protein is CASSLLVGTTQETQYF. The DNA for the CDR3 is TGTGCCAGCAGCTTATTAGTCGGGACTACACAAGAGACCCAGTACTTC.

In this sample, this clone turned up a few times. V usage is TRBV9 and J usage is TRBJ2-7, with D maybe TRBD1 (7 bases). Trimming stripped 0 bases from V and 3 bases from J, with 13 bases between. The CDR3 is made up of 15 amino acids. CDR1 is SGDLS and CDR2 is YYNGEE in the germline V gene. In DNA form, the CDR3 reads TGTGCCAGCAGCGTAGGCGGGGACAGACTCTACGAGCAGTACTTC. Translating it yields CASSVGGDRLYEQYF.

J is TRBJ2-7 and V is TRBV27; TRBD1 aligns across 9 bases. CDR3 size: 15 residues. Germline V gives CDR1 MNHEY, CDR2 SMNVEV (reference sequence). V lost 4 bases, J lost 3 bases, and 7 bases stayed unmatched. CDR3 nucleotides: TGTGCCAGCAGTTCGCAGGGACAGGGTCGCTACGAGCAGTACTTC. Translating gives CASSSQGQGRYEQYF.

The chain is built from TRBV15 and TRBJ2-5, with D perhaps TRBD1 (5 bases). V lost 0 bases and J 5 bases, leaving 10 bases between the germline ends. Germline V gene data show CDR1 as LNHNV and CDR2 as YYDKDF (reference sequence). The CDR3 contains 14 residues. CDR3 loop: CATSRDKGRETQYF. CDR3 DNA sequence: TGTGCCACCAGCAGAGATAAGGGGCGCGAGACCCAGTACTTC.

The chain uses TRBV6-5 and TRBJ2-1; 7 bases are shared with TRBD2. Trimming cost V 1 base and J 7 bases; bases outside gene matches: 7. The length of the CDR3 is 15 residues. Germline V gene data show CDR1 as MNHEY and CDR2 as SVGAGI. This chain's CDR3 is CASSYLGGRKNEQFF. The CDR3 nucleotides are TGTGCCAGCAGTTACTTGGGCGGGAGAAAAAATGAGCAGTTCTTC.

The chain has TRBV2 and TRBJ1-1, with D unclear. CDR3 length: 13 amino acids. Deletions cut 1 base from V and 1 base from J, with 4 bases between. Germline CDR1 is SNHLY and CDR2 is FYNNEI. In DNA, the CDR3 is TGTGCCAGCAGTGAAGACAGGAACACTGAAGCTTTCTTT. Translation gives CASSEDRNTEAFF.

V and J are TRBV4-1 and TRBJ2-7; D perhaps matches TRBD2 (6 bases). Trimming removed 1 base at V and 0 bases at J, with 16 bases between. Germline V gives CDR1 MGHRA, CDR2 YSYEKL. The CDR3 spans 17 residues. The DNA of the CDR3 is TGCGCCAGCAGCCAAGTCCAGACGGGACTGAGCTCCTACGAGCAGTACTTC. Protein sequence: CASSQVQTGLSSYEQYF.

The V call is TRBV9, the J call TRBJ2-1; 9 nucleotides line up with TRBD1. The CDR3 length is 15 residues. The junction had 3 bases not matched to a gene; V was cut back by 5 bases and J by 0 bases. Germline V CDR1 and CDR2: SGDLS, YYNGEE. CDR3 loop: CASRATGGSYNEQFF. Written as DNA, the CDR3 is TGTGCCAGCAGAGCGACAGGGGGCTCCTACAATGAGCAGTTCTTC.

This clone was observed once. CDR3 DNA: TGCGCCAGCAGCTTATTTCCGGGACAGGGGGCGCGGGGCTACACCTTC. This codes for CASSLFPGQGARGYTF. V is TRBV5-1 and J is TRBJ1-2; 12 bases line up with TRBD1. Germline assignment: CDR1 SGHRS and CDR2 YFSETQ. The CDR3 is 16 residues long. V lost 2 bases, J lost 8 bases, and 10 bases stayed unmatched.

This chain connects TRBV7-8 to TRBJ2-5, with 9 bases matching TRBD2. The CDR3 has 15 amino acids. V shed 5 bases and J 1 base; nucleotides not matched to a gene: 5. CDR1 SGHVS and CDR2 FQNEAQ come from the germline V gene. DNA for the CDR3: TGTGCCAGCAGCCGTCTAGCGGGGACCCAAGAGACCCAGTACTTC. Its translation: CASSRLAGTQETQYF.